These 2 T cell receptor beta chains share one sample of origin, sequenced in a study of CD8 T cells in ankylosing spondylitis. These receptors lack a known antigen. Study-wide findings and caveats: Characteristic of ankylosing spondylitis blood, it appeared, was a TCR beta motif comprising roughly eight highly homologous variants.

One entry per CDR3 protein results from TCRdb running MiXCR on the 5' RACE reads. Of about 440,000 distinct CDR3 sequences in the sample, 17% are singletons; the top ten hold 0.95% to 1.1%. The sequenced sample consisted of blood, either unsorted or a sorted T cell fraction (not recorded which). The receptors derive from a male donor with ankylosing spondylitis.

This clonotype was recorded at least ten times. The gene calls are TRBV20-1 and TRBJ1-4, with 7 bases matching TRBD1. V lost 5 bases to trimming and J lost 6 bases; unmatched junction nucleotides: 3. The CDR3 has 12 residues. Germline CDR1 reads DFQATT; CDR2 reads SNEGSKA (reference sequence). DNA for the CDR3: TGCAGTGCTCGGGACAGACATGAAAAACTGTTTTTT. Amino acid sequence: CSARDRHEKLFF.

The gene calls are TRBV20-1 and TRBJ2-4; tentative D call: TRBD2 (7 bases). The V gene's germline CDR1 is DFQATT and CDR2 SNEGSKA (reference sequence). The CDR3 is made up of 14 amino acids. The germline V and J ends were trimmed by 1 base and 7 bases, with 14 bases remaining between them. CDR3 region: CSARVGGEVNIQYF. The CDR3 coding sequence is TGCAGTGCTAGAGTAGGGGGGGAGGTGAACATTCAGTACTTC.